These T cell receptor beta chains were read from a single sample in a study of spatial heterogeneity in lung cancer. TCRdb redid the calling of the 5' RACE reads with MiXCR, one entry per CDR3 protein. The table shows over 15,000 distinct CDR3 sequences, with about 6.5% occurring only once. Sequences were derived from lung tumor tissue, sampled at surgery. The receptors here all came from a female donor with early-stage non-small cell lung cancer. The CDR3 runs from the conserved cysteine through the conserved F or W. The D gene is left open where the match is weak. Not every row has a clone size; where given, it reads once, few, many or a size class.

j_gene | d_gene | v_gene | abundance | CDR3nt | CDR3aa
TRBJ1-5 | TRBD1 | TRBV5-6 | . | TGTGCCAGCAGCTCAGGGGACAGGGGCAAAAGTCAGCCCCAGCATTTT | CASSSGDRGKSQPQHF
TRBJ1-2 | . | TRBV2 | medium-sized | TGTGCCAGTATGGACGGTAACTATGGCTACACCTTC | CASMDGNYGYTF
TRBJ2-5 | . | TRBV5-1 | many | TGCGCCAGCAGCTTGGCCGGGAGAGAGACCCAGTACTTC | CASSLAGRETQYF
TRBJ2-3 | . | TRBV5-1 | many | TGCGCCAGCAGCTTTGGCGCAGCAGATACGCAGTATTTT | CASSFGAADTQYF
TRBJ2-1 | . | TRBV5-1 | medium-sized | TGCGCCAGCAGCTTGGCCGGAGCGTCCAATGAGCAGTTCTTC | CASSLAGASNEQFF
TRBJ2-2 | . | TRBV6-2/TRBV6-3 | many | TGTGCCAGCAGTCGTGGATTTTCAGGGATCACCGGGGAGCTGTTTTTT | CASSRGFSGITGELFF
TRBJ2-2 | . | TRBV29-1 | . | TGCAGCGTTGAAACCGGGACAACTCGGAGGTTGTTTTTT | CSVETGTTRRLFF
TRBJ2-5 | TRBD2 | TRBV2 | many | TGTGCCAGCAGTGACTCCGGGACTAGACAAGAGACCCAGTACTTC | CASSDSGTRQETQYF
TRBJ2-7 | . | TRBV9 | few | TGTGCCAGCAGCGTAGTACCAGCGCCTACCTACGAGCAGTACTTC | CASSVVPAPTYEQYF
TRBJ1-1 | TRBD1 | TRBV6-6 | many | TGTGCCAGCAGTTATTTAGGACAGGACCAGAGCTTT | CASSYLGQDQSF
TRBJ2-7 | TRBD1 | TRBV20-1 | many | TGCAGTGGAGGGACAGGGGGATCGTACGAGCAGTACTTC | CSGGTGGSYEQYF
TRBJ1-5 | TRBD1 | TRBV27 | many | TGTGCCAGCAGTTCGCGAGGGACAGGGAATCAGCCCCAGCATTTT | CASSSRGTGNQPQHF
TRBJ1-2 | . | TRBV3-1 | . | TGTGCCAGCAGGGATACATTGGGGAGTGTCTATGGCTACACCTTC | CASRDTLGSVYGYTF
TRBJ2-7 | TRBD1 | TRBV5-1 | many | TGCGCCAGCAGCATAAATCGGGACAGAACCTACGAGCAGTACTTC | CASSINRDRTYEQYF
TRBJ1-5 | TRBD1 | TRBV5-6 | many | TGTGCCAGCAGCGAGACAGGGGGCAATCAGCCCCAGCATTTT | CASSETGGNQPQHF
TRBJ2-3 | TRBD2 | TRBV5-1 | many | TGCGCCAGCAGCCCCCGAGGGGGCGGGAGGGCCCAGAGCACAGATACGCAGTATTTT | CASSPRGGGRAQSTDTQYF
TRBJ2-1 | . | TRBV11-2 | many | TGTGCCAGCAGCTTCATCGGTTCAAATACGAATGAGCAGTTCTTC | CASSFIGSNTNEQFF
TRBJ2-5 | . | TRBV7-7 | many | TGTGCCAGCAGCTCCCGCGTAGGGGGAGATGAGACCCAGTACTTC | CASSSRVGGDETQYF
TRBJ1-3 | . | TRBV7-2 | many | TGTGCCAGCAGCTTCAGAACTAAGGGGTCTGGAAACACCATATATTTT | CASSFRTKGSGNTIYF
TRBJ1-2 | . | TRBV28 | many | TGTGCCAGCAGTTTATTCGCGCCCGGCTATGGCTACACCTTC | CASSLFAPGYGYTF
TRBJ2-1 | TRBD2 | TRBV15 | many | TGTGCCACCAGCGCGGTAGCCGGGACTAGCCTAACCGTTCTTGGCAATGAGCAGTTCTTC | CATSAVAGTSLTVLGNEQFF
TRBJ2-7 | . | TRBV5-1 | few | TGCGCCAGCAGCTTGGGGTTGTCCGACGAGCAGTACTTC | CASSLGLSDEQYF
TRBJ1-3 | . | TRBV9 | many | TGTGCCAGCAGCCCCAGACGTGGCTCTGGAAACACCATATATTTT | CASSPRRGSGNTIYF
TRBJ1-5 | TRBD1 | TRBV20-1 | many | TGCAGTGCTAGAGATACGGGTAGGGTACAGGGGGGCAATCAGCCCCAGCATTTT | CSARDTGRVQGGNQPQHF
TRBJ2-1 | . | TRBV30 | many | TGTGCCTGGAGTGTACCAGGGCCTGAGCAGTTCTTC | CAWSVPGPEQFF
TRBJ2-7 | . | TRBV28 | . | TGTGCCAGCAGTTCCCCCCAAAATTACGAGCAGTACTTC | CASSSPQNYEQYF
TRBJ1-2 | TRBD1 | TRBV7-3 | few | TGTGCCAGCAGCCCCTTCGGGACAGGCAGTGGCTACACCTTC | CASSPFGTGSGYTF
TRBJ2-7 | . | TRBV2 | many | TGTGCCAGCAGAGTTGGAGGGGGGAATCTCTACGAGCAGTACTTC | CASRVGGGNLYEQYF
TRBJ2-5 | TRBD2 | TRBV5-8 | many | TGTGCCAGCAGGCTCGGACTAGCGGGAGTAGGAGAGACCCAGTACTTC | CASRLGLAGVGETQYF
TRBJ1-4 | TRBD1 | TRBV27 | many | TGTGCCAGCAGTTTAAAATCAGGGGGCAGTGAAAAACTGTTTTTT | CASSLKSGGSEKLFF
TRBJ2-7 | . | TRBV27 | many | TGTGCCAGCACTGGGGAAGGTAGGAACGAGCAGTACTTC | CASTGEGRNEQYF
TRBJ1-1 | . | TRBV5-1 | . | TGCGCCAGCAGCTTGGGTCAGGACGGGAAAGCTTTCTTT | CASSLGQDGKAFF
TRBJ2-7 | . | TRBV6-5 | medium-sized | TGTGCCAGCAGTTACTCTGCCCCGGGCGGAACGACCTACGAGCAGTACTTC | CASSYSAPGGTTYEQYF
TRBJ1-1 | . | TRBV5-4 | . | TGTGCCAGCAGCATTAGGCGGGACCACCTCGCGAACACTGAAGCTTTCTTT | CASSIRRDHLANTEAFF
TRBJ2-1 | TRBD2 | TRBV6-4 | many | TGTGCCAGCAGTGACTCGGAGGGGCGGGAGACATACAATGAGCAGTTCTTC | CASSDSEGRETYNEQFF
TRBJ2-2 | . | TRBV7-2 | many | TGTGCCAGCAGCTTGTCTCGGGGTTTGAACACCGGGGAGCTGTTTTTT | CASSLSRGLNTGELFF